This T cell receptor (beta chain) was captured by sequencing in a study of cytomegalovirus exposure and HLA in healthy donors. Overall study: There were 85 million or so unique TCRs (from HLA-typed donors) in an early data release. Study-wide results and limits: Prediction of most subjects' HLA-A and HLA-B alleles by TCR beta sequences was reportedly accurate.

Germline lookup yields CDR1 SGHTA and CDR2 FQGTGA. The CDR3 is 15 amino acids. V lost 1 base and J lost 5; bases outside the gene matches: 4. Points on this clone: The target antigen is unknown.

A multiplex PCR was run with 60 Vbeta primers and 13 Jbeta primers. Some clones are missing from TCRdb's copy, which holds only in-frame ones; the method was immunoSEQ multiplex PCR. The sample lists some 96,000 clones; 64% were seen once. Healthy bone marrow donors made up the donor group. The source material was PBMCs. The chain recombines TRBV7-3 with TRBJ1-1; 10 nucleotides agree with TRBD1. This receptor was taken from a man between 60 and 75 years old in good health and CMV-seronegative. In DNA, the CDR3 is TGTGCCAGCAGCTTAATGACAGGGGGCAGGACTGAAGCTTTCTTT. Translated: CASSLMTGGRTEAFF.